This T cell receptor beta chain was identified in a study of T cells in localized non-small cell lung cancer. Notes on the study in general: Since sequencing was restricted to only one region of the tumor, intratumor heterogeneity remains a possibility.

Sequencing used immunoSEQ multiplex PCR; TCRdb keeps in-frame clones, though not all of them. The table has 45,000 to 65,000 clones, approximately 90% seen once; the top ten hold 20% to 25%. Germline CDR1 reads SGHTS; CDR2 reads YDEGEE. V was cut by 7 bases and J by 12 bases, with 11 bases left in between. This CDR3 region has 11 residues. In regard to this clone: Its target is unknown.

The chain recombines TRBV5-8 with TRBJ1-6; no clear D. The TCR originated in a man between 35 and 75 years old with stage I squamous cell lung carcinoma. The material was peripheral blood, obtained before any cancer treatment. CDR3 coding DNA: TGTGCCAGCTTTCTAAGTTTACCCCTCCACTTT. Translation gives CASFLSLPLHF.